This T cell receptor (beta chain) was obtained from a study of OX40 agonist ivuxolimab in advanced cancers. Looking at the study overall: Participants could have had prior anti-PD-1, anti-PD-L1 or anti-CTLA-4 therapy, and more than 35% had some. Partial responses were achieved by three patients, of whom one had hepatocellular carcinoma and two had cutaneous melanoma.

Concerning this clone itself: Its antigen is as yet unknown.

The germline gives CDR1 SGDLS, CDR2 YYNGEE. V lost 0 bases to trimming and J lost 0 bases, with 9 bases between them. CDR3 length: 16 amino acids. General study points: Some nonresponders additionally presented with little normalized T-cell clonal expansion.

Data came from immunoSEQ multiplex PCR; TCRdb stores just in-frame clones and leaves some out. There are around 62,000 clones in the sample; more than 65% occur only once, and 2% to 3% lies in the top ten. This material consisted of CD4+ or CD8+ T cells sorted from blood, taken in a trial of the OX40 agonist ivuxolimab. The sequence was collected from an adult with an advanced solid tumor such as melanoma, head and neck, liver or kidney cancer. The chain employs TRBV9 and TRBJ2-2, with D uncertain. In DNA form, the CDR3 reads TGTGCCAGCAGCGTAGAGGCACCCTCGAACACCGGGGAGCTGTTTTTT. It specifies CASSVEAPSNTGELFF.